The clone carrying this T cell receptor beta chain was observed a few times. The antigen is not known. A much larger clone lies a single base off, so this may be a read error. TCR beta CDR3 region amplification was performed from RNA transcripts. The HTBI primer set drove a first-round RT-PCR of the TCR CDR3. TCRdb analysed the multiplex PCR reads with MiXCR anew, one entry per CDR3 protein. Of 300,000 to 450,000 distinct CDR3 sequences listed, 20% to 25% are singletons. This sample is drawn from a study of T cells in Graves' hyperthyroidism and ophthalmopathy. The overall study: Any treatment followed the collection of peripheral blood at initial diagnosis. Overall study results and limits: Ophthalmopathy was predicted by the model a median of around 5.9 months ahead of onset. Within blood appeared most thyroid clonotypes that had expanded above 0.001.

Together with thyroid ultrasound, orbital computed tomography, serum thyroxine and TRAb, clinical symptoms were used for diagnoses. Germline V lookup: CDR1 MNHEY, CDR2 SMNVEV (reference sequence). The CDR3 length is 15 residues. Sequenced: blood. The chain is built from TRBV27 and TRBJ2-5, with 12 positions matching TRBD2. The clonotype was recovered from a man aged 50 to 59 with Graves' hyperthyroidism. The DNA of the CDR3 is TGTGCCAGCAGAGGACTAGCGGGATTCCAAGAGGCCCAGTACTTC. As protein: CASRGLAGFQEAQYF.